This T cell receptor beta chain was sequenced for a study of technical replicates of blood from a handful of donors. Libraries were prepared by immunoSEQ multiplex PCR; TCRdb keeps only in-frame clonotypes and omits some of them. Among about 70,000 clones listed, about 96% were seen once. The specimen was T cells isolated from PBMCs. This TCR derives from a human donor in good health.

The DNA of the CDR3 is TGTGCCAGCTCAACAGACGGCCTGAACACTGAAGCTTTCTTT. Protein product: CASSTDGLNTEAFF. V gene TRBV18 combines with J gene TRBJ1-1; D is uncertain. Trimming took off 5 bases at V and 0 bases at J, with 10 bases between the two ends. The CDR3 is 14 amino acids. The V gene's germline CDR1 is KGHSH and CDR2 LQKENI.